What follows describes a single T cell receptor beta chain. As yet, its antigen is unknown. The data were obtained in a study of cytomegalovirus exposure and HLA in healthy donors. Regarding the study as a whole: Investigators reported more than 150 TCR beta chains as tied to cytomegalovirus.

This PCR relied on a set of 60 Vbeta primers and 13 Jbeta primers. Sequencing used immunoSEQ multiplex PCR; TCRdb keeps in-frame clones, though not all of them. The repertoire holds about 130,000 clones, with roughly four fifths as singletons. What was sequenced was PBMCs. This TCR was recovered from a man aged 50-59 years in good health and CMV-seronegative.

The CDR3 DNA follows: TGTGCCAGCAGCTTGGCCTGGCAGGGGGGCACTGAAGCTTTCTTT. This translates into CASSLAWQGGTEAFF. This sequence joins TRBV5-5 and TRBJ1-1, with TRBD1 identical over 7 bases. The V segment lost 0 bases and the J segment 4 bases; nucleotides outside the gene matches: 6. Looked up from germline, CDR1 is SGHKS and CDR2 is YYEKEE (reference sequence). This CDR3 has 15 amino acids.